One and the same sample provided the 15 T cell receptor beta chains below, sequenced in a study of blood T cell repertoires in COVID-19 (dated by TCRdb to the early 2020s). Libraries came from the immunoSEQ multiplex PCR assay. Here the immuneACCESS table is served through TCRdb, limited to in-frame sequences with V and J called. Missing clones are a known gap in these copies; in checked studies unresolved V genes cover under half, and the rest lacks a known reason. Recorded for this sample are 210,000 or so clones; roughly nine tenths of them occurred a single time. The top ten clones comprise over 2% of the sample. Sequenced: peripheral blood. These receptors originate from a woman aged 45-60 years with acute or convalescent COVID-19.

The rearrangement joins TRBV6-5 to TRBJ1-4, with D unresolved. Germline CDR1 and CDR2: MNHEY and SVGAGI. Trimming stripped 6 bases from V and 0 bases from J, with 8 bases between. The CDR3 consists of 14 residues. CDR3 loop: CASSHGATNEKLFF. CDR3 DNA: TGTGCCAGCAGCCACGGGGCAACTAATGAAAAACTGTTTTTT.

The chain couples TRBV5-1 to TRBJ2-2; 7 nucleotides match TRBD2. With V trimmed by 0 bases and J by 5 bases, 13 bases remained unmatched. Germline CDR1 reads SGHRS; CDR2 reads YFSETQ. The CDR3 length is 18 residues. CDR3 bases: TGCGCCAGCAGCTTGGACGGACAAGGCTACGGGGGGACCGGGGAGCTGTTTTTT. This codes for CASSLDGQGYGGTGELFF.

The chain carries TRBV2 and TRBJ1-5, with 9 bases fitting TRBD1. Per the germline V gene, CDR1 is SNHLY and CDR2 is FYNNEI. Trimming at V came to 5 bases and at J to 1 base, leaving 3 bases not matched to a gene. This CDR3 has 15 residues. The DNA for the CDR3 is TGTGCCAGCAGTACCGGGACAGGGAGCAATCAGCCCCAGCATTTT. It is translated as CASSTGTGSNQPQHF.

This clone showed up just once. This chain uses TRBV7-2 with TRBJ2-1, with D possibly being TRBD2 (5 bases). The germline gives CDR1 SGHTA, CDR2 FQGNSA. The V end lost 5 bases, the J end lost 9 bases, and 20 bases lay between the germline ends. CDR3 length: 15 amino acids. The CDR3 protein is CASSPEVGLEGEQFF. The CDR3 nucleotides are TGTGCCAGCAGCCCCGAGGTTGGGTTAGAGGGTGAGCAGTTCTTC. The full variable domain, in which reference TRBV7-2 and TRBJ2-1 provide the parts outside the CDR3, is GAGVSQSPSNKVTEKGKDVELRCDPISGHTALYWYRQSLGQGLEFLIYFQGNSAPDKSGLPSDRFSAERTGGSVSTLTIQRTQQEDSAVYLCASSPEVGLEGEQFFGPGTRLTVL.

The V and J genes are TRBV18 and TRBJ2-5; TRBD2 aligns across 10 bases. Germline V CDR1 and CDR2: KGHSH, LQKENI. The CDR3 covers 16 residues. J was trimmed by 5 bases and V by 6 bases; bases with no gene match: 12. The DNA for the CDR3 is TGTGCCAGCTCCTCCCGCTCCCTAGCGGGAGCTGAGACCCAGTACTTC. Translating it yields CASSSRSLAGAETQYF.

The chain employs TRBV3-1 (or the pseudogene TRBV3-2) and TRBJ2-3; D is undetermined. In germline, CDR1 is LGHDT, CDR2 YNNKEL (reference sequence). The CDR3 extends over 13 amino acids. Trimming took 4 bases from V and 6 from J, leaving 11 bases between them. CDR3 bases: TGTGCCAGCAGCCCATCCGGGTCCGATACGCAGTATTTT. Encoded protein: CASSPSGSDTQYF.

The chain links TRBV6-6 to TRBJ1-6; TRBD1 matches at 8 bases. This CDR3 has 14 residues. Unmatched junction bases numbered 7, after V lost 6 bases and J lost 9 bases. CDR1 is MNHNY, CDR2 SVGAGI, per germline (reference sequence). CDR3: CASSSGQGASPLHF. The DNA for the CDR3 is TGTGCCAGCAGCAGTGGACAGGGCGCTTCACCCCTCCACTTT.

The chain carries TRBV2 and TRBJ2-5; 11 bases map to TRBD2. The V segment lost 8 bases and the J segment 5 bases; nucleotides outside the gene matches: 16. The germline V gene has CDR1 SNHLY and CDR2 FYNNEI. The CDR3 length is 17 residues. CDR3 protein: CASGTTSGTNLGETQYF. CDR3 sequence (DNA): TGTGCCAGCGGAACGACTAGCGGGACGAACCTCGGGGAGACCCAGTACTTC.

This rearrangement joins TRBV30 to TRBJ2-5; 7 nucleotides align to TRBD1. CDR3 size: 15 residues. The J segment lost 5 bases and the V segment lost 4 bases, leaving 13 bases of the junction unmatched. Germline V gives CDR1 GTSNPN, CDR2 SVGIG (reference sequence). This chain's CDR3 is CAWTLSTGSGETQYF. CDR3 DNA sequence: TGTGCCTGGACCCTTTCGACAGGGTCAGGTGAGACCCAGTACTTC.

The CDR3 DNA follows: TGTGCCACCAGTGATAGGGCGGGGGGGCTTGGCAATGAGCAGTTCTTC. It translates to CATSDRAGGLGNEQFF. V usage is TRBV24-1 and J usage is TRBJ2-1, with TRBD2 identical over 9 bases. The CDR3 extends over 16 amino acids. From germline, CDR1 is KGHDR and CDR2 SFDVKD. With 3 bases clipped from V and 6 bases from J, the junction kept 8 bases outside the gene matches.

This clone was seen a handful of times. This sequence joins TRBV28 and TRBJ2-5, with D perhaps TRBD2 (5 bases). The CDR3 totals 14 residues. Germline V gene sequence: CDR1 MDHEN, CDR2 SYDVKM. Trimming took off 6 bases at V and 1 base at J, with 12 bases between the two ends. The CDR3 loop reads CASRPGLSQETQYF. CDR3 in DNA: TGTGCCAGCAGGCCCGGACTTTCCCAAGAGACCCAGTACTTC.

This rearrangement joins TRBV4-3 to TRBJ1-2, with 8 bases aligning to TRBD1. This CDR3 has 16 residues. J lost 6 bases, V lost 3 bases, and 12 bases had no gene match. CDR1 is LGHNA and CDR2 is YSLEER in the germline V gene. In DNA form, the CDR3 reads TGCGCCAGCAGCCATGGGACAGGACTAGGCGCGGATGGCTACACCTTC. It yields the protein CASSHGTGLGADGYTF.

This clone was detected once. The rearrangement links TRBV4-3 to TRBJ2-1; TRBD2 aligns across 8 bases. Germline V lookup: CDR1 LGHNA, CDR2 YSLEER. The CDR3 covers 16 residues. The V gene end was trimmed by 1 base and the J gene end by 8 bases; junction bases not matched to a gene: 10. CDR3 residues: CASSQALAGSWDEQFF. The CDR3 DNA follows: TGCGCCAGCAGCCAAGCCTTAGCGGGATCCTGGGATGAGCAGTTCTTC.

The chain uses TRBV18 and TRBJ1-5; TRBD1 agrees at 8 bases. V lost 0 bases and J lost 2; bases outside the gene matches: 3. This CDR3 has 16 amino acids. Germline values: CDR1 KGHSH, CDR2 LQKENI. DNA of the CDR3: TGTGCCAGCTCACCACCGGGGGGACAGGGCAATCAGCCCCAGCATTTT. Amino acids: CASSPPGGQGNQPQHF.

Only one count was recorded for this clone. The chain carries TRBV13 and TRBJ2-4; the D gene is possibly TRBD2 (6 bases). The CDR3 is made up of 15 amino acids. Trimming cost V 6 bases and J 5 bases, with 17 bases left between them. Germline CDR1 PRHDT, CDR2 FYEKMQ (reference sequence). The CDR3 region is CASSFISGRENIQYF. CDR3 nucleotide sequence: TGTGCCAGCAGTTTTATATCCGGGAGAGAAAACATTCAGTACTTC.